The rows below give T cell receptor beta chains drawn from one sample of a study of shared clonotypes between healthy human individuals. TCRdb keeps only in-frame clones here, not all; method: immunoSEQ multiplex PCR. The sample records just under 350,000 clones, around four fifths being singletons. The sample was memory CD4+ T cells sorted from blood. All receptors derive from a man aged 25-45 years in good health. CDR3s include the opening cysteine and the closing phenylalanine or tryptophan. A D gene is named only where the DNA matches it firmly. For some rows the clone size is stated as once, few or many, or as a class when expanded; others skip it.

V gene: TRBV30; J gene: TRBJ2-2; clone size: -; D gene: -; CDR3 DNA: TGTGCCCACAAAGGACAGTCGAACACCGGGGAGCTGTTTTTT; CDR3 protein: CAHKGQSNTGELFF
V gene: TRBV19; J gene: TRBJ2-2; clone size: -; D gene: -; CDR3 DNA: TGTGCCAGTTGTTGGTGGACCGGGGAGCTGTTTTTT; CDR3 protein: CASCWWTGELFF
V gene: TRBV18; J gene: TRBJ2-1; clone size: -; D gene: -; CDR3 DNA: TGTGCCAGCTCACCAGGCAGAAAGGCCTCCTACAATGAGCAGTTCTTC; CDR3 protein: CASSPGRKASYNEQFF
V gene: TRBV28; J gene: TRBJ1-2; clone size: -; D gene: TRBD1; CDR3 DNA: TGTGCCAGCAGTTTAGGACAGGGAGAATATGGCTACACCTTC; CDR3 protein: CASSLGQGEYGYTF
V gene: TRBV29-1; J gene: TRBJ2-1; clone size: -; D gene: -; CDR3 DNA: TGCAGCGTTGTCCTCCCCACCCCAGGCATTAGCTCCTACAATGAGCAGTTCTTC; CDR3 protein: CSVVLPTPGISSYNEQFF
V gene: TRBV7-2; J gene: TRBJ2-7; clone size: -; D gene: -; CDR3 DNA: TGTGCCAGCAGCCCAGACAGGAACTACGAGCAGTACTTC; CDR3 protein: CASSPDRNYEQYF
V gene: TRBV18; J gene: TRBJ2-3; clone size: -; D gene: -; CDR3 DNA: TGTGCCAGCTCACTGAGTCCGGCAGATACGCAGTATTTT; CDR3 protein: CASSLSPADTQYF
V gene: TRBV19; J gene: TRBJ1-1; clone size: -; D gene: -; CDR3 DNA: TGTGCCAGTAGTATAGAGGCCCGAGGGAACACTGAAGCTTTCTTT; CDR3 protein: CASSIEARGNTEAFF
V gene: TRBV10-1; J gene: TRBJ2-7; clone size: -; D gene: -; CDR3 DNA: TGCGCCAGCAGACCAAACCGGCAGTACTTC; CDR3 protein: CASRPNRQYF
V gene: TRBV19; J gene: TRBJ1-1; clone size: many; D gene: -; CDR3 DNA: TGTGCCAGTAGTATTTGGGGGCTCGACACTGAAGCTTTCTTT; CDR3 protein: CASSIWGLDTEAFF
V gene: TRBV6-6; J gene: TRBJ2-7; clone size: -; D gene: -; CDR3 DNA: TGTGCCAGCAGTTACGGGAAATGGGAGCAGTACTTC; CDR3 protein: CASSYGKWEQYF
V gene: TRBV5-1; J gene: TRBJ2-1; clone size: -; D gene: TRBD2; CDR3 DNA: TGCGCCAGCAGCCCCGGTAGCGGGAGCCCCTACAATGAGCAGTTCTTC; CDR3 protein: CASSPGSGSPYNEQFF
V gene: TRBV7-2; J gene: TRBJ2-7; clone size: -; D gene: -; CDR3 DNA: TGTGCCAGCAGCTTAGCTCCTGACCCGCCGAACGAGCAGTACTTC; CDR3 protein: CASSLAPDPPNEQYF
V gene: TRBV18; J gene: TRBJ2-1; clone size: few; D gene: TRBD2; CDR3 DNA: TGTGCCAGCTCCCCTGCCGGGACTAGCGGATTCAATGAGCAGTTCTTC; CDR3 protein: CASSPAGTSGFNEQFF
V gene: TRBV7-9; J gene: TRBJ2-1; clone size: -; D gene: -; CDR3 DNA: TGTGCCAGCAGCTTAGTCAGGGTGGGGGTTGATGAGCAGTTCTTC; CDR3 protein: CASSLVRVGVDEQFF
V gene: TRBV5-4; J gene: TRBJ1-1; clone size: -; D gene: -; CDR3 DNA: TGTGCCAGCAGCACGACTCACCAGAACACTGAAGCTTTCTTT; CDR3 protein: CASSTTHQNTEAFF
V gene: TRBV15; J gene: TRBJ2-7; clone size: few; D gene: -; CDR3 DNA: TGTGCCACCAGCAGAGATGAGGTGTCCGGTGAGCAGTACTTC; CDR3 protein: CATSRDEVSGEQYF
V gene: TRBV5-1; J gene: TRBJ2-7; clone size: -; D gene: TRBD2; CDR3 DNA: TGCGCCAGCAGCCAAGGACTAGCGGGGCTCTACGAGCAGTACTTC; CDR3 protein: CASSQGLAGLYEQYF
V gene: TRBV7-2; J gene: TRBJ1-5; clone size: -; D gene: -; CDR3 DNA: TGTGCCAGCAGCTACGTTGATCAGCCCCAGCATTTT; CDR3 protein: CASSYVDQPQHF
V gene: TRBV10-3; J gene: TRBJ1-2; clone size: -; D gene: -; CDR3 DNA: TGTGCCATTAACGCGGGGGACGATTATGGCTACACCTTC; CDR3 protein: CAINAGDDYGYTF
V gene: TRBV10-3; J gene: TRBJ1-3; clone size: -; D gene: -; CDR3 DNA: TGTGCCATCTCCCAGGATACTGGAAACACCATATATTTT; CDR3 protein: CAISQDTGNTIYF
V gene: TRBV4-2; J gene: TRBJ2-5; clone size: -; D gene: -; CDR3 DNA: TGTGCCAGCAGCCAGACCGCAGAGACCCAGTACTTC; CDR3 protein: CASSQTAETQYF
V gene: TRBV7-9; J gene: TRBJ2-7; clone size: -; D gene: -; CDR3 DNA: TGTGCCAGCAGCCCTCGGAGCCGTTCCCAATGGAACGAGCAGTACTTC; CDR3 protein: CASSPRSRSQWNEQYF
V gene: TRBV11-2; J gene: TRBJ2-3; clone size: once; D gene: -; CDR3 DNA: TGTGCCAGCAGCTTACAGCCAGTTAGCACAGATACGCAGTATTTT; CDR3 protein: CASSLQPVSTDTQYF